The rows below give T cell receptor beta chains drawn from one sample of a study of T cell repertoires in cytomegalovirus infection. TCRdb redid the calling of the reads with MiXCR, one entry per CDR3 protein. This table holds approximately 700,000 distinct CDR3 sequences, 35% to 40% found once. Sequences were obtained from PBMCs. The receptors come from a human donor in good health (CMV status not recorded). Some clones in this sample may be carry-over from other donors' samples. Both conserved end residues are part of each CDR3.

j_gene	v_gene	CDR3aa
TRBJ1-1	TRBV15	CATSRDRGLNTEAFF
TRBJ1-2	TRBV7-9	CASRLENPGQNSYGYTF
TRBJ1-2	TRBV27	CASSLVGGPGSPNYGYTF
TRBJ2-7	TRBV29-1	CSVEDRDGWEQYF
TRBJ2-5	TRBV7-8	CASSLTGTEQETQYF
TRBJ2-7	TRBV7-6	CASSLERGSYEQYF
TRBJ1-6	TRBV20-1	CSAPHPATNSPLHF
TRBJ2-7	TRBV9	CASSVGEGALYEQYF
TRBJ2-7	TRBV7-3	CASSAGTSGRDEQYF
TRBJ2-5	TRBV7-9	CASSGALSLRETQYF
TRBJ1-4	TRBV10-3	CAISPGSNEKLFF
TRBJ2-7	TRBV4-1	CASSQGDGSYEQYF
TRBJ2-7	TRBV20-1	CSARRGTGGDEQYF
TRBJ2-7	TRBV20-1	CSAEGQAFTYEQYF
TRBJ2-7	TRBV10-2	CASSGFGQGSVGYEQYF
TRBJ2-1	TRBV12-3/TRBV12-4	CASTDGLAGGSSYNEQFF
TRBJ2-7	TRBV7-9	CASSSRMDGRSYEQYF
TRBJ1-1	TRBV15	CATSRDRQSFEAFF
TRBJ2-5	TRBV29-1	CSVGGSGGRETQYF
TRBJ2-2	TRBV6-6	CASSYSIKREVFAGELFF
TRBJ1-1	TRBV18	CASSLMGQKNTEAFF
TRBJ2-1	TRBV20-1	CSARGGPSGTNEQFF
TRBJ1-2	TRBV7-2	CASSETGLYNYGYTF
TRBJ2-7	TRBV7-2	CASSPTDRTVLYF
TRBJ2-1	TRBV28	CASSPASRQGDYNEQFF
TRBJ2-2	TRBV7-2	CASSPPGTSGRTGELFF
TRBJ1-1	TRBV12-3/TRBV12-4	CASSGGHRAEAFF
TRBJ1-5	TRBV2	CASSGDPNQPQHF
TRBJ1-6	TRBV7-8	CASSLVGLSSNSPLHF